This note documents a single T cell receptor beta chain sequence. It has no known antigen specificity. Base qualities are not recorded, but no much larger clone differs from it by a single base. In total, fewer than 750 healthy bone marrow donors made up the cohort. At the time of sampling, all cohort members were nominally healthy, though unrecorded immune exposures were likely present. The donor tested CMV seronegative and was one of the 352 seronegative cohort members. A peripheral blood sample was provided by each donor, and peripheral blood mononuclear cells were used for TCR beta sequencing. Genomic DNA was extracted from the blood cell samples with the Qiagen DNeasy Blood Extraction Kit. This record comes from a study of cytomegalovirus exposure and HLA in healthy donors (dated by TCRdb to the late 2010s). With respect to the entire study: An earlier analysis of some 620 of the donors reported 276 Gb of sequence data and 100 million to 120 million unique TCR beta sequences obtained from 150 million to 200 million T cells. The study aimed to test whether signatures of past pathogen exposure could be identified by cataloging public T cell receptors. Among around 400 genotyped donors of the cohort, an average of about 240,000 unique TCR beta nucleotide sequences was sequenced per donor, of which about 18% were non-productive. Among the roughly 390 genotyped donors, more than 70% belonged to the genetic ancestry cluster associated with self-reported Caucasian donors. The number of donors typed differed by locus, with roughly 620-630 for A, B, C, DRB1 and DQB1, roughly 520 for DQA1, approximately 570 for DPA1, and about 450 for DPB1. The later analysis used no new phenotypic data to find candidate immune exposures, relying instead on TCR beta sequences and their occurrence across donors. The T cell repertoires of some 670 subjects were profiled by immunosequencing and related to cytomegalovirus serostatus. Approximately 300 gigabases of sequencing data and roughly 81 million unique TCR sequences made up an early release that covered around 640 HLA-typed donors. HLA typing included class I and class II loci at four-digit resolution. To decide whether each TCR beta V gene segment behaved as functional or pseudogenic, an earlier analysis of some 540 of the donors relied on high-throughput TCR beta sequencing. Roughly 5 DR-DQ haplotypes were handled as single units for association and clustering because linkage in the cohort was strong. Donor age, sex, ethnicity and CMV serostatus were compiled together with the repertoire data. Every repertoire in the discovery cohort had been generated on one and the same sequencing platform. In addition to the first cohort of 500 to 850 subjects, a separate validation cohort of under 150 different subjects was used. In a later analysis, previously published TCR beta repertoires from 600 to 850 donors were re-analyzed and high-resolution HLA genotyping was added so that TCR occurrence patterns could be studied. To predict cytomegalovirus infection status, the study combined high-throughput TCR immunosequencing, statistical association of individual TCRs with disease status, and machine learning. A later genetic analysis took genome-wide SNP genotypes for about 55% of the roughly 670 donors and used that subset as a discovery cohort.

The method behind the library was the immunoSEQ multiplex PCR assay. A mixture of 60 forward primers for TCR Vbeta segments and 13 reverse primers for TCR Jbeta segments was used in the multiplex PCR. Amplification of the CDR3 region of rearranged TCR beta genes was performed with a multiplex PCR assay on genomic DNA. Amplified TCR beta libraries were sequenced as 87-base-pair reads on the Illumina HiSeq System. From the authors' description of their analysis: A later analysis counted approximately 84 million unique TCR beta chains across the 700 or so repertoires, and roughly 11 million of these chains were shared by at least two donors. Raw reads were error-corrected and collapsed into unique sequences by a nearest-neighbor algorithm in which closely related sequences were merged to remove PCR and sequencing errors. To assign V, D and J gene segments, CDR3 sequences were aligned to IMGT reference sequences. Each retained sequence needed at least a six-nucleotide match to both a V gene segment and a J gene segment. A rearrangement was called productive if the CDR3 had no stop codons and remained in frame with V and J, and every other rearrangement was called non-productive. CDR3 was defined according to IMGT convention as the region running from the second conserved V-encoded cysteine to the conserved J-encoded phenylalanine. The earlier analysis of about 590 of the donors excluded sequences that lacked an unambiguous match to a single V gene segment. An earlier analysis of 587 of the donors called V segments functional above 56.7% productive rearrangements and segregating when the between-donor standard deviation exceeded 5%. To diagnose cytomegalovirus status from the catalog of TCR beta chain sequences, a statistical classification framework was built. A later analysis assigned V and J genes by comparing TCR nucleotide sequences with IMGT/GENE-DB human TR gene sequences. In a later analysis, CDR3 sequences and most-parsimonious VDJ recombination scenarios were assigned using the TCRdist pipeline. A later analysis defined each TCR beta chain by its CDR3 amino acid sequence plus V-gene family, and excluded reads lacking a unique V-gene family. As a way to deal with suspected cross-contamination and a sequencing artifact, a later analysis dropped hundreds of nucleotide sequences that were highly shared and had low generation probability. A later analysis calculated a clonal expansion index for each public chain from normalized within-repertoire ranks of inferred template counts. In a later analysis, generation probabilities were computed using a VDJ recombination model fitted to out-of-frame rearrangements, and the results were checked against IGoR. In a later analysis, TCR-TCR, TCR-HLA and TCR-CMV co-occurrence was scored with hypergeometric tests, and a repertoire-size bias correction was applied to TCR pairs. A later analysis estimated false discovery rates by permuting HLA or CMV assignments 20 times. In a later analysis, co-occurring TCRs were grouped with DBSCAN, and TCRdist sequence similarity was added when clustering was performed within HLA-allele-positive subsets. Co-occurrence clustering excluded repertoires with fewer than 30,000 or more than 120,000 public chains, plus five with anomalous nucleotide sharing. TCRdb limited this immuneACCESS table to in-frame rearrangements with V and J called. A share of clones is missing; checked studies link under half to unresolved V genes, and the rest is unexplained. The DNA was the basis for D and trimming; V, J and clone size are from that table. In this sample the table shows 90,000 to 140,000 clones, approximately 69% of which occur a single time. The ten largest make up approximately 3% of the sample.

The research as a whole found: Some IMGT-functional V segments, including TRBV6-2 and TRBV6-3, could not be distinguished by the 87-base-pair reads and were therefore excluded. The cohort was sequenced for TCR beta chains only, and without alpha or paired-chain data the features that could be detected were limited. According to a later analysis, parvovirus B19, influenza, CMV and Epstein-Barr virus appeared linked to several top co-occurrence clusters. Fewer than 20 rarely observed V segments, including chromosome 9 orphons, were excluded from the earlier analysis of about 600 of the donors because counts were too low. The authors suggested that the approach could potentially be extended to other disease states and immunological phenotypes. Because HLA typing was unavailable for some donors at each locus, only the typed subset was used in association tests. A later analysis found that TCR association rates varied across HLA loci, with DRB1 alleles showing the most associated TCRs and HLA-C alleles the fewest. Compared with equally common non-associated chains, HLA-associated TCR beta chains in a later analysis were more clonally expanded and had lower generation probabilities. Sequencing depth was assumed to be roughly uniform across donors in the presence/absence analyses, though that assumption may not hold. Across donors, most TCR sequences were observed very rarely, whereas some public TCRs were present in many individuals. In a later analysis, most CMV-associated TCR beta chains were found to appear HLA-restricted, with HLA associations seemingly driven largely by CMV exposure. Linkage disequilibrium might explain the correlated functional status among segregating V segments, but an unknown experimental factor could not be excluded. A group of highly shared sequence variants was considered likely to be a technical artifact of the sequencing pipeline. A later analysis associated approximately 17,000 TCR beta sequences with specific HLA alleles at a false discovery rate of 0.05. Cytomegalovirus status was reported to be diagnosed by the classifier with high specificity and sensitivity in both the original and validation cohorts. A few of the identified cytomegalovirus-associated TCR beta chains were confirmed in vitro to be specific for cytomegalovirus antigens. In an earlier analysis of roughly 500 of the donors, most TCR beta V segments appeared in productive rearrangements about 87% or about 30% of the time, broadly matching IMGT annotations. For the cohort, immune exposure information was limited to CMV serostatus. The study gave a list of about 170 TCR beta chains associated with cytomegalovirus. A further reported finding was that TCR beta sequences accurately predicted the HLA-A and HLA-B alleles for most subjects in the first cohort. An association between a missense DCLRE1C variant and V-gene and J-gene trimming of TCR beta chains was found in a later genetic analysis and replicated in an independent cohort. Compared with the approximately 670-donor mean, donors in an Asian-associated ancestry cluster had fewer N-insertions in productive TCRs, according to a later genetic analysis. When HLA alleles, especially DR and DQ, strongly co-occurred, attributing TCR associations to individual alleles was difficult.

The CDR3 holds 17 amino acids from the cysteine to the phenylalanine. The only DNA kept is the CDR3, 51 bases in frame from the first base. The germline V gene gives CDR1 as MDHEN and CDR2 as SYDVKM. The germline V and J ends show losses of 6 bases and 2 bases respectively, and no gene match explains 7 bases of the junction. The sequence is built from TRBV28 and TRBJ2-6; 10 bases in between match TRBD1. The sequenced sample consisted of PBMCs. This TCR was sampled from a man aged 30 to 45 in good health and CMV-seronegative. The CDR3 region has the sequence CASRIPGQGTGANVLTF. The nucleotide sequence reads TGTGCCAGCAGAATTCCGGGACAGGGGACTGGGGCCAACGTCCTGACTTTC.